This paragraph reports one T cell receptor (beta chain). The antigen is not known. This sample was taken from a study of T cell responses to AZD1222 COVID-19 vaccine. Background on the study: Pooling covered second doses at about 4 or about 12 weeks.

Study-level points and caveats: Donors were largely white British and mainly female; clonal diversity was possibly underestimated. Spike regions recognized by vaccine-associated CD4 TCRs spanned the protein, led by 160-218 and 743-854. In all cases, repertoires were sampled only after the peak T cell response.

Germline CDR1 MNHEY, CDR2 SVGAGI. V shed 2 bases and J shed 6 bases, with 9 bases lying between them. The CDR3 is 13 residues long. The repertoire was sequenced with immunoSEQ multiplex PCR; TCRdb's copy has only in-frame clones and lacks some. The sample consists of roughly 160,000 clones, 90% of them appearing once. This TCR came from an adult in good health. The chain couples TRBV6-5 to TRBJ2-3; D might be TRBD2 (5 bases). This material consisted of peripheral blood, taken on day 0 of AZD1222 vaccination. The DNA for the CDR3 is TGTGCCAGCAGTTACGGGAGCTGGGATACGCAGTATTTT. It translates to CASSYGSWDTQYF.